Below, 2 T cell receptor beta chains from the same sample are listed, as sequenced in a study of blood T cell repertoires in COVID-19. Only in-frame clones appear in the TCRdb table, and some are missing; sequencing was by immunoSEQ multiplex PCR. The sample yields hundreds of thousands of clones, 70% to 90% seen once. Sequencing input: peripheral blood. The origin of the receptors is a woman younger than 45 with COVID-19, enrolled during active disease.

Here the CDR3 DNA reads TGTGCCAGCAGCGGGACTAGCGGGAAAGCCGATACGCAGTATTTT. Encoded protein: CASSGTSGKADTQYF. The J gene is TRBJ2-3, the V gene TRBV9; 12 bases fit TRBD2. The CDR3 spans 15 residues. Per germline, CDR1 SGDLS and CDR2 YYNGEE. Germline trimming cut 3 bases from V and 6 bases from J; bases unmatched to any gene: 5.

The chain joins TRBV10-1 to TRBJ1-1; D might be TRBD1 (6 bases). The germline V and J ends were trimmed by 0 bases and 3 bases, with 14 bases remaining between them. The CDR3 runs 16 residues. In germline, CDR1 is WNHNN, CDR2 SYGVQD (reference sequence). The CDR3 DNA sequence: TGCGCCAGCAGTGAGTCGCCGGGGGGCTGGGACACTGAAGCTTTCTTT. This gives the protein CASSESPGGWDTEAFF.